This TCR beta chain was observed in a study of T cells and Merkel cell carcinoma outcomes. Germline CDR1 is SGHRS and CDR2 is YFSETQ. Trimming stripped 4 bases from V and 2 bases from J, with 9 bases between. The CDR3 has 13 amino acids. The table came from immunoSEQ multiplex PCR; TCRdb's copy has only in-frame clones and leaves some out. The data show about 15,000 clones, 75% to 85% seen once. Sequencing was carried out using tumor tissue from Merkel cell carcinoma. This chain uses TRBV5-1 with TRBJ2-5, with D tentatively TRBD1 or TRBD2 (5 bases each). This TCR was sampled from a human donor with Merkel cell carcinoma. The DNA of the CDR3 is TGCGCCAGCAGCCCGGGGACGCAAGAGACCCAGTACTTC. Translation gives CASSPGTQETQYF.